Here is one TCR beta chain with its context. What it binds is not known. From germline, CDR1 is WSHSY and CDR2 SAAADI. Trimming cost V 0 bases and J 3 bases; bases outside gene matches: 4. The CDR3 totals 16 residues. Sequenced by immunoSEQ multiplex PCR; TCRdb stores in-frame clones only, minus some. The data show just under 9,000 clones, 75% to 90% seen once. This specimen comes from a study of PD-1 blockade in mismatch repair-deficient tumors. Study outcomes and limitations: Rapid post-treatment expansion, then contraction, generally preceding radiologic response, marked tumor-resident clones.

Sample time point: roughly 10-day in vitro stimulation with candidate neoantigen peptide 7. Six or seven ELISpot-reactive neoantigen peptides each drove an approximately ten-day in vitro stimulation. Clone fold changes were calculated against an identical culture without peptide. The origin of this receptor is an adult with mismatch repair-deficient cancer. The chain couples TRBV10-2 to TRBJ2-2; 7 bases map to TRBD2. The sequencing here drew on cells cultured in vitro, taken from a patient treated with pembrolizumab. CDR3 sequence (DNA): TGCGCCAGCAGTGAGTCTGAACTAGCGTACACCGGGGAGCTGTTTTTT. Its protein is CASSESELAYTGELFF.